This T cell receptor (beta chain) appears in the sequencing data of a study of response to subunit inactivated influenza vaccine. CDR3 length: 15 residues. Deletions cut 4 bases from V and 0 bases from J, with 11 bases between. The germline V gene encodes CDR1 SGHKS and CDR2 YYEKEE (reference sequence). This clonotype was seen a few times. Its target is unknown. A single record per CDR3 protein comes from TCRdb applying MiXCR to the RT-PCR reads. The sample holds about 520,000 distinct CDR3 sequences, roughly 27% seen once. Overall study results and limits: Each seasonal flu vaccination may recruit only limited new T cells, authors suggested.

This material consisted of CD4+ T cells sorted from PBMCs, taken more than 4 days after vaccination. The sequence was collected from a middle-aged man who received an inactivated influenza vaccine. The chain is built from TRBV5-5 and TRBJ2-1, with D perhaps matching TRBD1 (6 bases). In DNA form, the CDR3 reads TGTGCCAGCAGCACCGACAGGCTCTCCTACAATGAGCAGTTCTTC. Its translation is CASSTDRLSYNEQFF. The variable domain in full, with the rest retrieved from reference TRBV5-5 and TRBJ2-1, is DAGVTQSPTHLIKTRGQQVTLRCSPISGHKSVSWYQQVLGQGPQFIFQYYEKEERGRGNFPDRFSARQFPNYSSELNVNALLLGDSALYLCASSTDRLSYNEQFFGPGTRLTVL.